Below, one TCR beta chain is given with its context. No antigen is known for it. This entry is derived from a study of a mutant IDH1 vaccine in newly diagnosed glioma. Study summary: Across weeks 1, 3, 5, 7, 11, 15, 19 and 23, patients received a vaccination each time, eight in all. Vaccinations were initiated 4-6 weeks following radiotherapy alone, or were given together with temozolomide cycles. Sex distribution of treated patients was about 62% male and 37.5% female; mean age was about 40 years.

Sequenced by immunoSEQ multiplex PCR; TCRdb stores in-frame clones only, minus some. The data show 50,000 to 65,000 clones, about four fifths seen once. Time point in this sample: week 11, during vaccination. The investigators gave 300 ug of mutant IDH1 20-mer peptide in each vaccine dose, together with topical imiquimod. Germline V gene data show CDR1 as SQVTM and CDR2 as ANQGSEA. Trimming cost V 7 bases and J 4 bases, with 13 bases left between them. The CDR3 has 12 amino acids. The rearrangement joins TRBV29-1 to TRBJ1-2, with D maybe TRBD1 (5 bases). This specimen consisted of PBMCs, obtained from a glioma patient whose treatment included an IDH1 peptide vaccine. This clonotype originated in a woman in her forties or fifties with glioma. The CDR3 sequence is CSARQGFYGYTF. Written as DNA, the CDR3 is TGCAGCGCCCGTCAGGGTTTCTATGGCTACACCTTC.